The source of this T cell receptor beta chain is a study of T cells after posttransplantation cyclophosphamide. Cyclophosphamide on days +3 and +4 followed busulfan-fludarabine conditioning and a marrow graft. Germline CDR1 and CDR2: LNHNV and YYDKDF (reference sequence). The V end was cut by 8 bases, the J end by 1 base, with 17 bases between. This CDR3 has 15 amino acids. Repertoires were generated with immunoSEQ multiplex PCR, while TCRdb's copy carries only in-frame clones and drops some. The data show tens of thousands of clones, roughly 78% seen once. Sequenced here: CD4+ T cells sorted from blood, sampled about 1,900 days after a stem cell transplant with posttransplant cyclophosphamide. This TCR was sampled from a female patient aged 40 to 55 who received an allogeneic stem cell transplant from a related donor, was CMV-positive, and had no GVHD. Some T cells may be provided by the graft donor. The chain combines TRBV15 with TRBJ1-2; maybe TRBD1 (6 bases). The CDR3 region has the DNA TGTGCCACCTTACCTACAGGGACCTTTAACTATGGCTACACCTTC. Its protein product is CATLPTGTFNYGYTF.